The T cell receptor (beta chain) described here comes from a study of beta chain features in type 1 diabetes (dated by TCRdb to 2016 to 2018). Study-wide context: No differences in mean age, gender distribution, total cell number or subset yield were found between patients and healthy donors. A total of approximately 99,000,000 sorted cells were examined across all samples, and RNA yield correlated strongly with the number of cells per subset. Whereas all 28 donors provided naive and central memory subsets, regulatory and stem cell-like memory subsets were isolated from just 8 patients and about 8 healthy donors. In the study, TCRB repertoires of sorted circulating CD4+ T cell subsets from recently diagnosed type 1 diabetes patients were compared with those of matched healthy donors.

The V end loses 4 bases and the J end loses 3 bases, and a stretch of 10 bases separates them. CDR1 SGHRS and CDR2 YFSETQ were looked up in the germline V gene. The CDR3 sequence holds 13 residues, the cysteine and phenylalanine included. The DNA shown is the 39-base CDR3, in frame from base 1. The High Capacity cDNA Reverse Transcription Kit was used to reverse transcribe all of the isolated RNA, meaning that expressed TCRB transcripts were what got sequenced. Deep immunoSEQ sequencing was applied to naive, central memory and regulatory T cell samples, giving an average of roughly 3.3 million total reads per sample. Sorted cells were lysed in RLT buffer, and RNA was extracted using DNase-treated RNeasy Micro or Mini kits according to cell number. Each cell subset was processed on its own to prevent cross-contamination, while patient and healthy donor samples were processed together. TCRB sequences were amplified from cDNA with the immunoSEQ multiplex PCR, producing 87-bp fragments spanning the CDR3 region. Sequencing of the amplicons was done on the Illumina HiSeq platform. For the original study's pipeline: PCR bias was computationally corrected using synthetic template baselines, reads within Hamming distance 2 were collapsed, and singletons that could not be merged were discarded. Reads were aligned against IMGT to assign V, D and J genes, CDR3 length and insertions or deletions at six rearrangement sites. Within each subset, clonotype counts were normalized to sorted cell number, after which true diversity and Gini coefficients were computed with the tcR R package. The overlap coefficient, calculated on TCRB nucleotide sequences, was used to measure repertoire sharing. As a proxy for the pre-selection repertoire, out-of-frame TCRB sequences from naive cells were analyzed. In TCRdb, the immuneACCESS table is reduced to in-frame sequences with V and J assigned. These tables do not hold every clone; where another copy was compared, an unresolved V gene accounts for under half, and the others remain unexplained. Clone size and the V and J calls come from that table; the DNA yielded D and trimming. This sample holds about 330,000 clones; 9.5% to 12% were observed only once. Around 0.015% of the sample rests with the top ten.

This clone has only a few counts. What antigen it recognizes has not been identified. Base qualities are missing; no much larger clone stands one base away. A single peripheral blood draw of around 120 mL on average was collected from each donor into heparinised tubes. Naive, central memory, regulatory and stem cell-like memory CD4+ T cells were sorted on a BD FACSAria II using a panel including CD45RO, CCR7, CD25, CD127, CD95 and CD27. Every sorted population had a purity above 95%. PBMCs were separated immediately by Lymphoprep density gradient centrifugation and were stained directly, without being cultured. So that batch effects would be minimized, each experiment stained and sorted samples in pairs, pairing one healthy donor with one patient. What the work shows at the level of the full study, not this receptor alone: PCR may preferentially amplify shorter templates, but because patient and control samples were amplified and corrected together, any resulting skew would affect both groups equally. Because the HLA sub-analyses included only small numbers of individuals, any influence of HLA type on TCRB rearrangement was left unresolved. Naive, central memory and regulatory TCRB repertoires appeared to be more alike among patients than among healthy donors. Patients with type 1 diabetes made fewer insertions and deleted more nucleotides at VDJ recombination sites, implying thymic rearrangement abnormalities. Because cDNA was sequenced instead of genomic DNA, highly expressing activated cells could be over-represented, though the groups showed no difference in activation or CD3 levels. In all four CD4+ subsets, TCRB CDR3 length was moderately but significantly shorter in type 1 diabetes patients.

The chain is made from TRBV5-1 and TRBJ2-5, with no reliable assignment of the D segment. Sequencing input: naive CD4+ T cells from blood. The cell subset or site label of this sample denotes: true naive CD4+ T cells. The TCR comes from a woman in her twenties or thirties in good health. The DNA sequence follows: TGCGCCAGCAGCCTCCAGGTGGAAGAGACCCAGTACTTC. Translated, this is CASSLQVEETQYF.